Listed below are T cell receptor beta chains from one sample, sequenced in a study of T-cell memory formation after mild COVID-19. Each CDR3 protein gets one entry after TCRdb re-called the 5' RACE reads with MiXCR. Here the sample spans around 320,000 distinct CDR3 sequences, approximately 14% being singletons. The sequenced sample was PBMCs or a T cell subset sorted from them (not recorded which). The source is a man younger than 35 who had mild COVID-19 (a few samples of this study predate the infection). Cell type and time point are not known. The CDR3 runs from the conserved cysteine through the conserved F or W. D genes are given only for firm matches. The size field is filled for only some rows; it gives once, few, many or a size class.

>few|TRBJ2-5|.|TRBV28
CASSLEGSAGTQYF
TGTGCCAGCAGTTTGGAGGGGTCGGCAGGGACCCAGTACTTC
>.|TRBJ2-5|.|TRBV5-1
CASRQLNGWETQYF
TGCGCCAGCAGGCAACTCAATGGGTGGGAGACCCAGTACTTC
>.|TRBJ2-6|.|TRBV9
CASRDGRSSGANVLTF
TGTGCCAGCAGGGATGGGAGATCCTCTGGGGCCAACGTCCTGACTTTC
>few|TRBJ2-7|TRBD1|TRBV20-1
CSARDLLGGRGRRTANEQYF
TGCAGTGCTAGAGATCTTCTGGGTGGTAGGGGGCGACGCACCGCTAACGAGCAGTACTTC
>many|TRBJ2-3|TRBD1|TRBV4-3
CASSQGNRGRGTDTQYF
TGCGCCAGCAGCCAAGGAAACAGGGGGCGAGGCACAGATACGCAGTATTTT
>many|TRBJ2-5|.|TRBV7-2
CASSLFGGETQYF
TGTGCCAGCAGCTTATTCGGAGGGGAGACCCAGTACTTC
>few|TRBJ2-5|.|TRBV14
CASSQESARAQYF
TGTGCCAGCAGCCAAGAGTCAGCGAGGGCCCAGTACTTC
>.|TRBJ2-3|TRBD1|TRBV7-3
CASSEGAQDTQYF
TGTGCCAGCAGCGAGGGGGCGCAGGATACGCAGTATTTT
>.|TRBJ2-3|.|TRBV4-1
CASGNRADPDTQYF
TGCGCCAGCGGAAACAGGGCGGACCCAGATACGCAGTATTTT
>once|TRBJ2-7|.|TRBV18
CASSPRESEGEQYF
TGTGCCAGCTCACCGAGGGAATCAGAGGGCGAGCAGTACTTC
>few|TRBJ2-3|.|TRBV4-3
CASSLSGPGADTQYF
TGCGCCAGCAGCCTTTCAGGTCCGGGGGCAGATACGCAGTATTTT
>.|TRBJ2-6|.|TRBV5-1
CASSSSAGANVLTF
TGCGCCAGCAGTAGTTCGGCTGGGGCCAACGTCCTGACTTTC
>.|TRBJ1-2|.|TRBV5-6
CASSAPGGGHYGYTF
TGTGCCAGCAGCGCCCCGGGGGGGGGCCACTATGGCTACACCTTC
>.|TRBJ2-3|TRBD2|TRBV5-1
CASSLKRGGGLADTQYF
TGCGCCAGCAGCTTGAAGCGGGGGGGCGGGCTGGCAGATACGCAGTATTTT
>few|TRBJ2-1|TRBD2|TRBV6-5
CASSYGTSVGVGQFF
TGTGCCAGCAGTTACGGGACTAGCGTCGGGGTCGGGCAGTTCTTC
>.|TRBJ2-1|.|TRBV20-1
CSARTQPYNEQFF
TGCAGTGCTAGGACCCAGCCCTACAATGAGCAGTTCTTC
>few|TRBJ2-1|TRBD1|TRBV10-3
CAISGRDRRDNEQFF
TGTGCCATCAGTGGCCGGGACAGGCGGGACAATGAGCAGTTCTTC
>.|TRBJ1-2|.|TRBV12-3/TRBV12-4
CASSSLGSYGYTF
TGTGCCAGCAGCAGCCTGGGATCCTATGGCTACACCTTC
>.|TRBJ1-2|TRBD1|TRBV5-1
CASSLDRERGYGYTF
TGCGCCAGCAGCCTCGACAGGGAACGGGGCTATGGCTACACCTTC
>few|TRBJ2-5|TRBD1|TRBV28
CASSKDRGLLETQYF
TGTGCCAGCAGCAAGGACAGGGGGCTGCTAGAGACCCAGTACTTC
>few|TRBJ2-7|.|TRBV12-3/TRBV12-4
CASSLWGVEQYF
TGTGCCAGCAGTTTATGGGGAGTCGAGCAGTACTTC
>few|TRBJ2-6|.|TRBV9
CASSDPKGEISGANVLTF
TGTGCCAGCAGCGATCCCAAGGGCGAGATCTCTGGGGCCAACGTCCTGACTTTC
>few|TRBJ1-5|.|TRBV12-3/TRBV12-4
CASADSNQPQHF
TGTGCCAGCGCTGATAGCAATCAGCCCCAGCATTTT
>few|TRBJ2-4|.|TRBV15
CATSREGWGKNIQYF
TGTGCCACCAGCAGAGAAGGGTGGGGCAAAAACATTCAGTACTTC
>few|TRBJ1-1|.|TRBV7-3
CASSLSLATGEAFF
TGTGCCAGCAGCTTATCCTTGGCGACAGGAGAAGCTTTCTTT
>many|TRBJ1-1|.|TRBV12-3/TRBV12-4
CASSNLPGTEAFF
TGTGCCAGCAGTAACCTTCCCGGCACTGAAGCTTTCTTT
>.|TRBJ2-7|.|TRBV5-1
CASSLVGPSYEQYF
TGCGCCAGCAGCCTCGTCGGGCCAAGCTACGAGCAGTACTTC
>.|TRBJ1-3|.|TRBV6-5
CASSYRQVPGNTIYF
TGTGCCAGCAGTTACCGACAGGTCCCTGGAAACACCATATATTTT
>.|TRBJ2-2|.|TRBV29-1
CSMATPTGELFF
TGCAGCATGGCGACCCCCACCGGGGAGCTGTTTTTT
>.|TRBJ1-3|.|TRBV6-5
CASSYRRTNSGNTIYF
TGTGCCAGCAGTTACAGGAGGACAAACTCTGGAAACACCATATATTTT
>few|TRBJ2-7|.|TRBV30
CAWSVTGREQYF
TGTGCCTGGAGTGTAACAGGCCGGGAGCAGTACTTC
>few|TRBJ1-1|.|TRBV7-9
CASSLALGLNTEAFF
TGTGCCAGCAGCTTAGCGCTAGGGCTGAACACTGAAGCTTTCTTT
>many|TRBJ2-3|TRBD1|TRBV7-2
CASSSGTGTDTQYF
TGTGCCAGCAGCTCAGGGACAGGCACAGATACGCAGTATTTT
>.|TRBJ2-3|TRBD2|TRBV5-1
CASSFTSGQDTQYF
TGCGCCAGCAGCTTCACTAGCGGACAAGATACGCAGTATTTT
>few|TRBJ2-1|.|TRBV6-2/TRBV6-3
CASSYLGVNEQFF
TGTGCCAGCAGTTACTTAGGGGTCAATGAGCAGTTCTTC
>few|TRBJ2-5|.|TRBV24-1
CATSASGAGEETQYF
TGTGCCACCAGTGCCTCGGGCGCGGGTGAAGAGACCCAGTACTTC
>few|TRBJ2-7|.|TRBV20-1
CSATGRATYEQYF
TGCAGTGCTACAGGGCGGGCGACCTACGAGCAGTACTTC
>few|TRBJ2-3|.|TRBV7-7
CASSLGPATDTQYF
TGTGCTAGCAGCTTAGGACCAGCCACAGATACGCAGTATTTT
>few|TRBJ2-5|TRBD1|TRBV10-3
CAIGPGTEETQYF
TGTGCCATCGGACCAGGGACAGAAGAGACCCAGTACTTC
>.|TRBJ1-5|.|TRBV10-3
CAIPGQANQPQHF
TGTGCCATCCCCGGCCAGGCTAATCAGCCCCAGCATTTT
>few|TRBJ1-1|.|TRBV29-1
CSTRAEGYLMNTEAFF
TGCAGCACCCGCGCGGAGGGCTATTTGATGAACACTGAAGCTTTCTTT
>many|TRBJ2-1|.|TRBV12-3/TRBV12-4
CATLRNGAYNEQFF
TGTGCCACCTTACGAAACGGGGCCTACAATGAGCAGTTCTTC
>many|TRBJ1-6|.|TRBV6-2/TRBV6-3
CASSHARATLHF
TGTGCCAGCAGCCATGCCAGGGCTACCCTCCACTTT
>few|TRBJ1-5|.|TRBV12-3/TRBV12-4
CASSLASQPQHF
TGTGCCAGCAGTTTAGCTAGTCAGCCCCAGCATTTT
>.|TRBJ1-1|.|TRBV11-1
CASSLYRTANTEAFF
TGTGCCAGCAGCCTTTACCGGACAGCGAACACTGAAGCTTTCTTT
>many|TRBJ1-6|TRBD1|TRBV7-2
CASRSQGAVGISPLHF
TGTGCCAGCAGGTCCCAGGGGGCGGTCGGAATATCACCCCTCCACTTT
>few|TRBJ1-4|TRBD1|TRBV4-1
CASSRRQGPNEKLFF
TGCGCCAGCAGCAGACGACAGGGACCTAATGAAAAACTGTTTTTT
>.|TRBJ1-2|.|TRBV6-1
CASSGRGANYGYTF
TGTGCCAGCAGTGGTAGGGGAGCTAACTATGGCTACACCTTC
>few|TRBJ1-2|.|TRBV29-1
CSVVNGYYGYTF
TGCAGCGTTGTCAACGGATACTATGGCTACACCTTC
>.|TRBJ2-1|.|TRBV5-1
CASSISSEQFF
TGCGCCAGCAGCATTTCTAGCGAGCAGTTCTTC
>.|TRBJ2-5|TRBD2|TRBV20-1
CSAHSGLGTETQYF
TGCAGTGCTCACTCAGGACTAGGGACAGAGACCCAGTACTTC
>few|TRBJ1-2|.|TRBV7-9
CASSSQGTYGYTF
TGTGCCAGCAGCTCACAGGGTACCTATGGCTACACCTTC
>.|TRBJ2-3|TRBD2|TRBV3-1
CASSRTSGNTDTQYF
TGTGCCAGCAGCAGGACTAGCGGGAACACAGATACGCAGTATTTT
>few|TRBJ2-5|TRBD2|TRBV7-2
CASGRPGLGLAGLGETQYF
TGTGCCAGCGGCCGCCCGGGCCTAGGACTAGCGGGGTTGGGGGAGACCCAGTACTTC
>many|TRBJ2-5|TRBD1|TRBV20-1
CSARDLGQGAWETQYF
TGCAGTGCTAGAGATCTGGGGCAGGGGGCTTGGGAGACCCAGTACTTC
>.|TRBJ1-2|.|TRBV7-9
CASSLEYRDGYTF
TGTGCCAGCAGCTTAGAATACAGGGACGGCTACACCTTC
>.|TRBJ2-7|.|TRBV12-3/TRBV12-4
CASSAGPNEQYF
TGTGCCAGCTCCGCGGGGCCCAACGAGCAGTACTTC
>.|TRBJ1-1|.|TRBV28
CASILSMGGNTEAFF
TGTGCCAGCATCCTATCGATGGGGGGAAACACTGAAGCTTTCTTT
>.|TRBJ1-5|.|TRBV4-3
CASSQRYQSDQPQHF
TGCGCCAGCAGCCAAAGGTATCAGTCCGATCAGCCCCAGCATTTT